This T cell receptor (beta chain) was captured in a study of blood T cell repertoires in COVID-19. Study overall: Sample material is recorded as cDNA or gDNA derived from T cells, B-cell-depleted T cells, or PBMCs.

The protocol was immunoSEQ multiplex PCR, while the TCRdb copy is restricted to in-frame clones and leaves out a portion. The table has 75,000 to 100,000 clones, approximately 86% seen once. This clone was picked up one time. Per germline, CDR1 MGHRA and CDR2 YSYEKL. Trimming cost V 0 bases and J 2 bases; bases outside gene matches: 12. The CDR3 extends over 18 amino acids. The material sequenced was peripheral blood. V and J are TRBV4-1 and TRBJ2-5; 7 positions match TRBD2. The source is a woman of 80 years or more with acute or convalescent COVID-19. The DNA of the CDR3 is TGCGCCAGCAGCCAAGAGACGGGGGGATACCCTGAACAAGAGACCCAGTACTTC. Protein sequence: CASSQETGGYPEQETQYF.